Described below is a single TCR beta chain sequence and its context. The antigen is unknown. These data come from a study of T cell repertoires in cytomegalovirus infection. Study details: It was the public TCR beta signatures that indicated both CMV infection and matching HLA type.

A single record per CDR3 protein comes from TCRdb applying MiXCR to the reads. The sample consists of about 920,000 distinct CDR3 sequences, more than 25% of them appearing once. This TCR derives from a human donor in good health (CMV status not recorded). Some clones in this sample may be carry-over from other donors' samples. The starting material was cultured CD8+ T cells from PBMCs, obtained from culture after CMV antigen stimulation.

CDR3 nucleotides: TGCAGCGTCGCAGGGGGGGGAAGGACCGGGGAGCTGTTTTTT. Amino acid sequence: CSVAGGGRTGELFF. The rearrangement uses TRBV29-1 and TRBJ2-2; the D call may be TRBD1 or TRBD2 (7 bases each). V lost 6 bases to trimming and J lost 5 bases, with 16 bases between them. CDR1 is SQVTM, CDR2 ANQGSEA, per germline. There are 14 residues in the CDR3.